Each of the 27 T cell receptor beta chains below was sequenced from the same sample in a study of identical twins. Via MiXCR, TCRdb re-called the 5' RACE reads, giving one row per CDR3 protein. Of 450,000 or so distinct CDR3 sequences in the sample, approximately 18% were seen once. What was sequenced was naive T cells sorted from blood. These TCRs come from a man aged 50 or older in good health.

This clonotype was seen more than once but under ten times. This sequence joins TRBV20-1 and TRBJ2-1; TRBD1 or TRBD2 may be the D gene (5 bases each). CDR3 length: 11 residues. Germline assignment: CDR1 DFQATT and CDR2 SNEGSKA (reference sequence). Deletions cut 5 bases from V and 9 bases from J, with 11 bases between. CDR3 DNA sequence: TGCAGTGCTTCGGGACCGGGTGAGCAGTTCTTC. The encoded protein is CSASGPGEQFF.

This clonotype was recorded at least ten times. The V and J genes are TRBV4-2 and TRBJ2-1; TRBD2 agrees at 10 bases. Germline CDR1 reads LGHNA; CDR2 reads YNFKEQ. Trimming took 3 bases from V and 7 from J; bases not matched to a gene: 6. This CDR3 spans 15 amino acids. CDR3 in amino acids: CASSQASGGGNEQFF. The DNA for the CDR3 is TGTGCCAGCAGCCAGGCCAGCGGGGGGGGGAATGAGCAGTTCTTC.

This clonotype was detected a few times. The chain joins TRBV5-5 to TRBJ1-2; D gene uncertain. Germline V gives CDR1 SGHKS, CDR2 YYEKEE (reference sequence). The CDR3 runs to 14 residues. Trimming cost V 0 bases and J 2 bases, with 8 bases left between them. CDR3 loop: CASSLVAENYGYTF. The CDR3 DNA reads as TGTGCCAGCAGCTTGGTCGCAGAGAACTATGGCTACACCTTC. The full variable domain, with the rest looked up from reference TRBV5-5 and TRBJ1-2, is DAGVTQSPTHLIKTRGQQVTLRCSPISGHKSVSWYQQVLGQGPQFIFQYYEKEERGRGNFPDRFSARQFPNYSSELNVNALLLGDSALYLCASSLVAENYGYTFGSGTRLTVV.

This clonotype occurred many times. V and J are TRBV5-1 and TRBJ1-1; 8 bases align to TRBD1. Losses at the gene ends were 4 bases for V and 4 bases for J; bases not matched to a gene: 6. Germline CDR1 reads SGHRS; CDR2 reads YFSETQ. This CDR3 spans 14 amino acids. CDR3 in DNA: TGCGCCAGCAGCACCCGGACAGGGCTCACTGAAGCTTTCTTT. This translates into CASSTRTGLTEAFF.

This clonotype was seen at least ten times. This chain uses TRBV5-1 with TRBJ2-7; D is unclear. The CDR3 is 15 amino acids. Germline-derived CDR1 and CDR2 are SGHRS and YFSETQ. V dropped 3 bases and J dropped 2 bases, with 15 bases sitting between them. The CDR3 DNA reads TGCGCCAGCAGCTCAACGATAGACGGTACCTACGAGCAGTACTTC. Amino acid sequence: CASSSTIDGTYEQYF.

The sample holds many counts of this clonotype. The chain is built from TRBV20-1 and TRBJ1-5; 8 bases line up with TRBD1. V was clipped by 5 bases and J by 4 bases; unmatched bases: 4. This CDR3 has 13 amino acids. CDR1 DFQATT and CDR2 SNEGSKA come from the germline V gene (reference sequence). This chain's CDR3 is CSAHRGSNQPQHF. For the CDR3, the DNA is TGCAGTGCTCACAGGGGGAGTAATCAGCCCCAGCATTTT.

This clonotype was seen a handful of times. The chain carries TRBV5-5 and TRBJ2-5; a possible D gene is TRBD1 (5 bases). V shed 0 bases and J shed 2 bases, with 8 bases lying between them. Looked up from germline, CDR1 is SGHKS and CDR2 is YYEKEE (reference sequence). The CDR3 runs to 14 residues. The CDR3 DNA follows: TGTGCCAGCAGCTTGGGACAGAAGCAAGAGACCCAGTACTTC. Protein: CASSLGQKQETQYF.

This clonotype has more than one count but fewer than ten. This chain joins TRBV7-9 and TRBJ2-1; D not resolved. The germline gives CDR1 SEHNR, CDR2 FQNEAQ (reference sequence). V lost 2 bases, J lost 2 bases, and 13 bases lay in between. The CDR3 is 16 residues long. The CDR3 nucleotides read TGTGCCAGCAGCTTAATATGGACGGGTCCCTACAATGAGCAGTTCTTC. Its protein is CASSLIWTGPYNEQFF.

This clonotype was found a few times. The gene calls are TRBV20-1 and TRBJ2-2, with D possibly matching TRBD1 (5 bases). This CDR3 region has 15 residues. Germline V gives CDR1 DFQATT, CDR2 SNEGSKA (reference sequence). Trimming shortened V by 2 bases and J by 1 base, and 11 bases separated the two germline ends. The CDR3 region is CSARSRTRNTGELFF. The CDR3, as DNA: TGCAGTGCTAGATCACGGACACGGAACACCGGGGAGCTGTTTTTT.

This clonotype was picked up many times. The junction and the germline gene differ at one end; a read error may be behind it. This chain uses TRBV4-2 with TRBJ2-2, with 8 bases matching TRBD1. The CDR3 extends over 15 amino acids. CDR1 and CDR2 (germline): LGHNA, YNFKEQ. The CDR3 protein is CASRQDRGNTGELFF. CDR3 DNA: TGTGCCAGCAGACAAGACAGGGGGAACACCGGGGAGCTGTTTTTT.

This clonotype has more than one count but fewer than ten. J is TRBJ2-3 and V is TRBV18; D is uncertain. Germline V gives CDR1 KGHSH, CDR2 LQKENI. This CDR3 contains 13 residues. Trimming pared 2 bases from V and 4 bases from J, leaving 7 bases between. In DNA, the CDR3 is TGTGCCAGCTCACCAGCCCTCCCAGATACGCAGTATTTT. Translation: CASSPALPDTQYF. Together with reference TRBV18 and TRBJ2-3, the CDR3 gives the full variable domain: NAGVMQNPRHLVRRRGQEARLRCSPMKGHSHVYWYRQLPEEGLKFMVYLQKENIIDESGMPKERFSAEFPKEGPSILRIQQVVRGDSAAYFCASSPALPDTQYFGPGTRLTVL.

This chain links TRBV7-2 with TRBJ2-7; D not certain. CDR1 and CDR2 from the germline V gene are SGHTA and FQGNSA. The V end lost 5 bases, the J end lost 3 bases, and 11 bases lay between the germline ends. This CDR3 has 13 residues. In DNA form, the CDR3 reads TGTGCCAGCAGCCGCGACCCTGGCTACGAGCAGTACTTC. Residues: CASSRDPGYEQYF.

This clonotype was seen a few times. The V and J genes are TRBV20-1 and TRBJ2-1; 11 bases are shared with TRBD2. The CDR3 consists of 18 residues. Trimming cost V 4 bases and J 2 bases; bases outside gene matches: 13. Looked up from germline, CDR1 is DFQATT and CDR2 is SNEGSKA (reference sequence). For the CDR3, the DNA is TGCAGTGCTAAGGGACTAGCGGTCAATAGACAGGCCTACAATGAGCAGTTCTTC. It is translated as CSAKGLAVNRQAYNEQFF.

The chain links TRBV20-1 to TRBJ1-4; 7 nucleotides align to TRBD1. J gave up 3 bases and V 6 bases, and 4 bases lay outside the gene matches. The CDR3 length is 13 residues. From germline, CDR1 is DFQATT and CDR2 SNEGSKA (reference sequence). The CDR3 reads CSAAGTANEKLFF. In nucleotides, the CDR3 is TGCAGTGCAGCCGGGACAGCTAATGAAAAACTGTTTTTT.

Written as DNA, the CDR3 is TGTGCCAGCGCCAGCGTGAACCAAGAGACCCAGTACTTC. Its protein product is CASASVNQETQYF. The chain carries TRBV7-8 and TRBJ2-5; no reliable D call. Per the germline V gene, CDR1 is SGHVS and CDR2 is FQNEAQ. The CDR3 contains 13 residues. The germline V and J ends were trimmed by 8 bases and 0 bases, with 10 bases remaining between them.

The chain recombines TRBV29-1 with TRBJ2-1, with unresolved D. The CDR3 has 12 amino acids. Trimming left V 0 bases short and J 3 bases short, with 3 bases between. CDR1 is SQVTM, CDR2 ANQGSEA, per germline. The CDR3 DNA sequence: TGCAGCGTTGAAGATCACTACAATGAGCAGTTCTTC. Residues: CSVEDHYNEQFF.

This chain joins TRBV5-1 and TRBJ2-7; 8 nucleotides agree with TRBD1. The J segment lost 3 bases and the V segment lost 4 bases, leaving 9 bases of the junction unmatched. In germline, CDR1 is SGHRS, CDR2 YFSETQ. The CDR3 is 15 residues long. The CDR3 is CASSTRQGWFYEQYF. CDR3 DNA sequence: TGCGCCAGCAGCACCCGACAGGGGTGGTTCTACGAGCAGTACTTC.

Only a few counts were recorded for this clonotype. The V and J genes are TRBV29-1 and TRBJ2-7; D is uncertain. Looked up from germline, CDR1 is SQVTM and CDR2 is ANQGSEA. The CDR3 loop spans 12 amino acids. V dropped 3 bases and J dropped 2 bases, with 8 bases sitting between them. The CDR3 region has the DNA TGCAGCGTTGAGATGGCTCCCTACGAGCAGTACTTC. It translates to CSVEMAPYEQYF.

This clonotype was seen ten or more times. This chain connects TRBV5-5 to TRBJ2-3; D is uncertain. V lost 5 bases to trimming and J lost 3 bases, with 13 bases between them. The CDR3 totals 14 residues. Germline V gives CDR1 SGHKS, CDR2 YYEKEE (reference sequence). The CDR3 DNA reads TGTGCCAGCAGAGCCATTTGGGGTACAGATACGCAGTATTTT. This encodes CASRAIWGTDTQYF.

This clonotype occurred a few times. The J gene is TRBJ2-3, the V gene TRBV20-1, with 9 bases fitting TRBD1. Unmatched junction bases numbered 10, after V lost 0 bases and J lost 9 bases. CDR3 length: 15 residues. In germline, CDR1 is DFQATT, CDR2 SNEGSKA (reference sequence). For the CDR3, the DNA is TGCAGTGCTAGAGATCGGACAGGGGATCCTCTAACGCAGTATTTT. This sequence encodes CSARDRTGDPLTQYF.

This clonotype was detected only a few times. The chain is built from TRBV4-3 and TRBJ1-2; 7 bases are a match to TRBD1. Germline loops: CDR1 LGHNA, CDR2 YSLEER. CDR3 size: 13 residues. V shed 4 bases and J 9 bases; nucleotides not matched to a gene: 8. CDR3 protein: CASSPSDRVSYTF. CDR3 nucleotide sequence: TGCGCCAGCAGCCCATCAGACAGGGTGAGCTACACCTTC.

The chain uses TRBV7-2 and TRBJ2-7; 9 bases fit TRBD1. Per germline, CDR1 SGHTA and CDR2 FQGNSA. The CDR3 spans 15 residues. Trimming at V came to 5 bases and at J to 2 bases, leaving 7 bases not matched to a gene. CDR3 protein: CASSLRRDRAYEQYF. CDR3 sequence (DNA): TGTGCCAGCAGCCTCAGGAGGGACAGGGCCTACGAGCAGTACTTC. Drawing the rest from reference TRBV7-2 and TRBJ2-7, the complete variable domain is GAGVSQSPSNKVTEKGKDVELRCDPISGHTALYWYRQSLGQGLEFLIYFQGNSAPDKSGLPSDRFSAERTGGSVSTLTIQRTQQEDSAVYLCASSLRRDRAYEQYFGPGTRLTVT.

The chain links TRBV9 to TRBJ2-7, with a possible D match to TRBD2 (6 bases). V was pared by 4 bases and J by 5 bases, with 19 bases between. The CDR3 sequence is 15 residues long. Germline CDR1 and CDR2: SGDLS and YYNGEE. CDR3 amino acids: CASSPDGGGTDEQYF. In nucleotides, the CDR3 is TGTGCCAGCAGCCCCGACGGGGGAGGTACGGACGAGCAGTACTTC.

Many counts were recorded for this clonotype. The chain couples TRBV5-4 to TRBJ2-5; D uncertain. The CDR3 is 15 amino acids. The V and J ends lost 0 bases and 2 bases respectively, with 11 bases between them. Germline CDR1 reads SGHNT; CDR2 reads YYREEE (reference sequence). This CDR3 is CASSLAVAVQETQYF. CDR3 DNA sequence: TGTGCCAGCAGCTTGGCGGTGGCAGTTCAAGAGACCCAGTACTTC.

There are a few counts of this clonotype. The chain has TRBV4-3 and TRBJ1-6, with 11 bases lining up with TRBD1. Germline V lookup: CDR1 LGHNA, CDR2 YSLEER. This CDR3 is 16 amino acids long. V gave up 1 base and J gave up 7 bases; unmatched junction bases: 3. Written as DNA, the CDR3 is TGCGCCAGCAGCCAAGGGACAGGGGGCGGGAATTCACCCCTCCACTTT. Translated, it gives CASSQGTGGGNSPLHF.

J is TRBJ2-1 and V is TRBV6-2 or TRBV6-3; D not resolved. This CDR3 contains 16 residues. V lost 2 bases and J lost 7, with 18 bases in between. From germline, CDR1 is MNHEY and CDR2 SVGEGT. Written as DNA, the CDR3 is TGTGCCAGCAGTTACGGGCGCGTAACCTTCGGGAATGAGCAGTTCTTC. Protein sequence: CASSYGRVTFGNEQFF.

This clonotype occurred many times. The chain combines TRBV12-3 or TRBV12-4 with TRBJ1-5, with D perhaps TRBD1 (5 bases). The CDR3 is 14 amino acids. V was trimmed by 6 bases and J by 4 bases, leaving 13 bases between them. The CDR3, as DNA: TGTGCCAGCAGCCCGGGGCGGGGGAATCAGCCCCAGCATTTT. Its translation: CASSPGRGNQPQHF.